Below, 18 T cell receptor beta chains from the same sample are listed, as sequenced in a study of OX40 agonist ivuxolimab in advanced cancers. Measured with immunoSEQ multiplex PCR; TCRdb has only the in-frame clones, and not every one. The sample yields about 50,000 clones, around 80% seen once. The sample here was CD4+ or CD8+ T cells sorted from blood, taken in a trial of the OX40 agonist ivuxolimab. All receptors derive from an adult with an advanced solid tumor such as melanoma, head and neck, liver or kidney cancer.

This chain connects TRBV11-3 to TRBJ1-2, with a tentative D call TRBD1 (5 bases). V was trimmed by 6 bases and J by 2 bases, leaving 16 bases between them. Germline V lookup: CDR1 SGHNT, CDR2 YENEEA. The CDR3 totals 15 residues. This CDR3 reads CASSHLEGQNYGYTF. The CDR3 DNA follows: TGTGCCAGCAGTCACCTTGAGGGGCAGAACTATGGCTACACCTTC. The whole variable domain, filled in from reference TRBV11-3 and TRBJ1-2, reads EAGVVQSPRYKIIEKKQPVAFWCNPISGHNTLYWYLQNLGQGPELLIRYENEEAVDDSQLPKDRFSAERLKGVDSTLKIQPAELGDSAVYLCASSHLEGQNYGYTFGSGTRLTVV.

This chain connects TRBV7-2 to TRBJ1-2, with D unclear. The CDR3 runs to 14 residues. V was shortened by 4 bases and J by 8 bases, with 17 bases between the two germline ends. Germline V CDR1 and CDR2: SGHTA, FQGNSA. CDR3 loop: CASSSDSMTYGYTF. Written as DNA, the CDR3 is TGTGCCAGCAGCTCGGACTCTATGACGTACGGCTACACCTTC.

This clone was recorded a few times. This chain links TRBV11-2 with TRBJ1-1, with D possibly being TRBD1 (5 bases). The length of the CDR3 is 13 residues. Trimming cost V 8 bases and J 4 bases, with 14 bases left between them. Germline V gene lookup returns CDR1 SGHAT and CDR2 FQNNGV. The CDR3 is CASSRGGVTEAFF. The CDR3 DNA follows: TGTGCCAGCTCGAGGGGAGGTGTCACTGAAGCTTTCTTT.

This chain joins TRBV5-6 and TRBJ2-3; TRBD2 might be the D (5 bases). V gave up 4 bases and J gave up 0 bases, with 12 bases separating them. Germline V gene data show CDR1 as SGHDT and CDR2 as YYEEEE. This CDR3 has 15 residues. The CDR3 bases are TGTGCCAGCAGCCTAGAAGCGGTTAGCACAGATACGCAGTATTTT. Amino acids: CASSLEAVSTDTQYF.

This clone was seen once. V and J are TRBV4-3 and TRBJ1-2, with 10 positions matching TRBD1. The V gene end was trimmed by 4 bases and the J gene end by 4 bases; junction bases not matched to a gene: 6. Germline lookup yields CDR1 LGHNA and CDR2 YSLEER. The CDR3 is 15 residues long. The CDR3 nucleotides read TGCGCCAGCAGCCTCGGGACAGGGGTTTTCTATGGCTACACCTTC. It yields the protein CASSLGTGVFYGYTF.

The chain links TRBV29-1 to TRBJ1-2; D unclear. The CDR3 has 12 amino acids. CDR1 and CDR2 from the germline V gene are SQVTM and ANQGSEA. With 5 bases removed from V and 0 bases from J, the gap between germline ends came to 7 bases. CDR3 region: CSVYRANYGYTF. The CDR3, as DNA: TGCAGCGTTTACAGAGCTAACTATGGCTACACCTTC. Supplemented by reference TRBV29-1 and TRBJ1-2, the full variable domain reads SAVISQKPSRDICQRGTSLTIQCQVDSQVTMMFWYRQQPGQSLTLIATANQGSEATYESGFVIDKFPISRPNLTFSTLTVSNMSPEDSSIYLCSVYRANYGYTFGSGTRLTVV.

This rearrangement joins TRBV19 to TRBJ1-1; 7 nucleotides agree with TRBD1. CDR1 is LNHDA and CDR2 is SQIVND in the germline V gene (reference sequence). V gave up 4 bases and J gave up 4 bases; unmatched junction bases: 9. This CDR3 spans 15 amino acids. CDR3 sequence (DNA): TGTGCCAGTAGTAGTAGGGGAGGGGGCGGCACTGAAGCTTTCTTT. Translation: CASSSRGGGGTEAFF.

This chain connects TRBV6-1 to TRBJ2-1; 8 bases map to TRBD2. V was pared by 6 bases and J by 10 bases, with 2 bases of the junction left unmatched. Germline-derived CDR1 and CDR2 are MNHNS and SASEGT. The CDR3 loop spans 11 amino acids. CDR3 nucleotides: TGTGCCAGCAGCCTAGCGGGCGAGCAGTTCTTC. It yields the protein CASSLAGEQFF.

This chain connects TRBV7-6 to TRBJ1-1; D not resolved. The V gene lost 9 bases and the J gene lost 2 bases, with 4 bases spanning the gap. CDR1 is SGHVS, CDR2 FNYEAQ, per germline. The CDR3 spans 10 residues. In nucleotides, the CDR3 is TGTGCCAGTGGTAACACTGAAGCTTTCTTT. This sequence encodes CASGNTEAFF.

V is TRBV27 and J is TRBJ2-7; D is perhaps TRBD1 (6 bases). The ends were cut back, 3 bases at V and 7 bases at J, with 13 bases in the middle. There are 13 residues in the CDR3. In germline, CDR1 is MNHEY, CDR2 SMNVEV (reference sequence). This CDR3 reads CASSLRGSLEQYF. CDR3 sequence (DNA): TGTGCCAGCAGTTTGAGGGGGAGCTTAGAGCAGTACTTC.

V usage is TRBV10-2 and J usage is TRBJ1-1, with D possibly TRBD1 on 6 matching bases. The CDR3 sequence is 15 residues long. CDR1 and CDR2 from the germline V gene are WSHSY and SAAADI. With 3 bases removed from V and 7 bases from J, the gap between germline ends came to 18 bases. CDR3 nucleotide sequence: TGCGCCAGCAGTGATGATTATTGGGGGCGCGGTGAAGCTTTCTTT. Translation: CASSDDYWGRGEAFF.

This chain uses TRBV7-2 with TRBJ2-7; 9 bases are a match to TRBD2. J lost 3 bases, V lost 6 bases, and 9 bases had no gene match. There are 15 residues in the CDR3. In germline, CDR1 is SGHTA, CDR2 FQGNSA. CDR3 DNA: TGTGCCAGCAGATCGACTAGCGGAAGATACTACGAGCAGTACTTC. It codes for CASRSTSGRYYEQYF. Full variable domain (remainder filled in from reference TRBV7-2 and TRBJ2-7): GAGVSQSPSNKVTEKGKDVELRCDPISGHTALYWYRQSLGQGLEFLIYFQGNSAPDKSGLPSDRFSAERTGGSVSTLTIQRTQQEDSAVYLCASRSTSGRYYEQYFGPGTRLTVT.

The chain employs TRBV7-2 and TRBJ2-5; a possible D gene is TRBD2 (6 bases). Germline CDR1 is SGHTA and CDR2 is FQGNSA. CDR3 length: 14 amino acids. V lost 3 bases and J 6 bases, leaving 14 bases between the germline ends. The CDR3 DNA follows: TGTGCCAGCAGCTTCGGCGGGAATACAAAGACCCAGTACTTC. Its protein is CASSFGGNTKTQYF.

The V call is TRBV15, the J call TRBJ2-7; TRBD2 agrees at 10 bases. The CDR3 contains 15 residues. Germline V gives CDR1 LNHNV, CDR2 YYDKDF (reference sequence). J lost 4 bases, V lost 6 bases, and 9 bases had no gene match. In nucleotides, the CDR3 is TGTGCCACCAGATCAAATAGCGGGAGGTCATACGAGCAGTACTTC. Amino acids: CATRSNSGRSYEQYF.

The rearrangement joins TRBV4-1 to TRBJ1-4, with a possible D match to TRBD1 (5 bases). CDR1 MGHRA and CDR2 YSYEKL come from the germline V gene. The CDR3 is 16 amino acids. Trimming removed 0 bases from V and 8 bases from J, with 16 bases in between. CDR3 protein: CASSQELGQGGEKLFF. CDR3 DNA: TGCGCCAGCAGCCAAGAACTAGGGCAGGGTGGAGAAAAACTGTTTTTT.

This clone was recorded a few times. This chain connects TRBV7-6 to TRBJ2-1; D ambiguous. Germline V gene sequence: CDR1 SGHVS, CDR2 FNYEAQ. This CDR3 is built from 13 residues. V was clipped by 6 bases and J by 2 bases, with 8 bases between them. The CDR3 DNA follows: TGTGCCAGCAGTCTTAATACCTACAATGAGCAGTTCTTC. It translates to CASSLNTYNEQFF.

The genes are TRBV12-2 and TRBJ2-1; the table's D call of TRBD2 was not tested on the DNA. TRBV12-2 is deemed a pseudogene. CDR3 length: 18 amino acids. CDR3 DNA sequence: TGTGCAAGTCGCTTAGGGTTTTTCGTCCACCCTAACTTACTTGAGCAGTTCTTC. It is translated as CASRLGFFVHPNLLEQFF.

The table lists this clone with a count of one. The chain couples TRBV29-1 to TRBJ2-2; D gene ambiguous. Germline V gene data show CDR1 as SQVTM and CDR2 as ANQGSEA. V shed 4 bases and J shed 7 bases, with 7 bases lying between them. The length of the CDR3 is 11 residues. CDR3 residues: CSVALRGELFF. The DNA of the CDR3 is TGCAGCGTTGCCCTGCGCGGGGAGCTGTTTTTT.